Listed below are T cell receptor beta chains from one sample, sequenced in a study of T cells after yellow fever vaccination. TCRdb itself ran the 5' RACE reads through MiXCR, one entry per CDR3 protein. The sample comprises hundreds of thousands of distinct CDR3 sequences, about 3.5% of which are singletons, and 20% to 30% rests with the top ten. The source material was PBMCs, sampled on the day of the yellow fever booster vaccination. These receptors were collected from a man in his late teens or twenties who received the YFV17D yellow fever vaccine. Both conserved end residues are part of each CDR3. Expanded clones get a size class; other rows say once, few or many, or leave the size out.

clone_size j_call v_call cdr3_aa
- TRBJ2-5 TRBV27 CASSRVGRETQYF
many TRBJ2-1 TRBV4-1 CASSQVYNEQFF
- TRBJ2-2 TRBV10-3 CAAGPRLTGELFF
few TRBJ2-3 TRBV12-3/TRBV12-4 CATKLPPPRPKAFSDTQYF
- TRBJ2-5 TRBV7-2 CASGERGGPETQYF
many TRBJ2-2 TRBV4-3 CASSPAGRAGELFF
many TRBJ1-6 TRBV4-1 CASSQEVTGDSPLHF
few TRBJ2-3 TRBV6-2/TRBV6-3 CASSRHRDRATDTQYF
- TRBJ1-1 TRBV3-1 CASSQAVKGGTEAFF
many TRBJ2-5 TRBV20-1 CSARVGTQETQYF
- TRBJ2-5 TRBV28 CASSLRGRYQETQYF
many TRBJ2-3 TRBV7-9 CASSSSVTQYF
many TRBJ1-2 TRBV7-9 CASSFSGGGYTF